Each of the 12 T cell receptor beta chains below was sequenced from the same sample in a study of T cell responses to AZD1222 COVID-19 vaccine. Assay used: immunoSEQ multiplex PCR; TCRdb lists only in-frame clones, some missing. The top ten hold roughly 6.2% of the sample, which has 95,000 to 110,000 clones, 90% to 95% seen once. The specimen was peripheral blood, collected 28 days after the second AZD1222 dose. The origin of the receptors is an adult who received the AZD1222 COVID-19 vaccine.

This clone was seen more than once but under ten times. Within the sample, other DNA sequences also encode this same CDR3. The chain employs TRBV18 and TRBJ1-1; D is uncertain. V dropped 2 bases and J dropped 0 bases, with 7 bases sitting between them. Germline values: CDR1 KGHSH, CDR2 LQKENI. The CDR3 covers 14 residues. CDR3 sequence (DNA): TGTGCCAGCTCACCATCAGGACTGAACACTGAAGCTTTCTTT. Its translation is CASSPSGLNTEAFF.

The chain combines TRBV6-5 with TRBJ2-1; unclear D gene. Germline CDR1 reads MNHEY; CDR2 reads SVGAGI. CDR3 size: 11 residues. The V end was cut by 2 bases, the J end by 7 bases, with 3 bases between. The CDR3 loop reads CASSYGNEQFF. DNA for the CDR3: TGTGCCAGCAGTTACGGGAATGAGCAGTTCTTC.

The rearrangement links TRBV7-2 to TRBJ1-3; TRBD1 matches at 7 bases. In germline, CDR1 is SGHTA, CDR2 FQGNSA. The CDR3 length is 16 residues. With V trimmed by 1 base and J by 4 bases, 7 bases remained unmatched. Here the CDR3 DNA reads TGTGCCAGCAGCTTAGGTCCCCAGGGGGTCGGAAACACCATATATTTT. Protein product: CASSLGPQGVGNTIYF.

The chain links TRBV2 to TRBJ1-3; TRBD1 matches 8 bases. The CDR3 runs to 15 residues. Trimming cost V 9 bases and J 0 bases; bases outside gene matches: 7. Per the germline V gene, CDR1 is SNHLY and CDR2 is FYNNEI. The chain's CDR3 is CASSQQGVSGNTIYF. The CDR3 DNA is TGTGCCAGTTCCCAACAGGGGGTCTCTGGAAACACCATATATTTT.

The V and J genes are TRBV28 and TRBJ2-1; D is perhaps TRBD1 or TRBD2 (5 bases each). The CDR3 extends over 15 amino acids. Germline values: CDR1 MDHEN, CDR2 SYDVKM. V lost 5 bases and J lost 2, with 13 bases in between. The CDR3 protein is CASSTGTRTYNEQFF. CDR3 DNA: TGTGCCAGCAGTACCGGGACCCGGACCTACAATGAGCAGTTCTTC.

The rearrangement joins TRBV5-1 to TRBJ1-5; 11 bases are shared with TRBD1. The V segment lost 4 bases and the J segment 5 bases; nucleotides outside the gene matches: 5. Germline V gives CDR1 SGHRS, CDR2 YFSETQ. CDR3 length: 15 amino acids. CDR3 in amino acids: CASSPGQGAHQPQHF. CDR3 nucleotide sequence: TGCGCCAGCAGCCCCGGACAGGGGGCACATCAGCCCCAGCATTTT.

The chain couples TRBV6-5 to TRBJ1-1; D perhaps matches TRBD1 (6 bases). Trimming pared 7 bases from V and 4 bases from J, leaving 19 bases between. CDR1 and CDR2 from the germline V gene are MNHEY and SVGAGI. The CDR3 is 15 residues long. CDR3 sequence reads: CASTLRGVKGTEAFF. In nucleotides, the CDR3 is TGTGCCAGCACCTTAAGGGGGGTTAAGGGCACTGAAGCTTTCTTT.

This clone showed up just once. This sequence joins TRBV15 and TRBJ2-5; the D call may be TRBD1 or TRBD2 (5 bases each). CDR3 size: 15 residues. Germline CDR1 reads LNHNV; CDR2 reads YYDKDF (reference sequence). With 1 base removed from V and 4 bases from J, the gap between germline ends came to 13 bases. CDR3 protein: CATSRARDGRETQYF. The CDR3 DNA reads TGTGCCACCAGCAGAGCCCGGGACGGAAGAGAGACCCAGTACTTC.

The chain joins TRBV20-1 to TRBJ2-7; D unresolved. CDR3 length equals 11 residues. Germline-derived CDR1 and CDR2 are DFQATT and SNEGSKA (reference sequence). V lost 6 bases, J lost 2 bases, and 8 bases lay in between. The CDR3 loop is CSAGSPYEQYF. The CDR3 DNA sequence: TGCAGTGCGGGCAGTCCCTACGAGCAGTACTTC.

V is TRBV7-6 and J is TRBJ1-6, with D possibly matching TRBD1 (6 bases). The germline V and J ends were trimmed by 5 bases and 5 bases, with 16 bases remaining between them. Germline CDR1 SGHVS, CDR2 FNYEAQ. The CDR3 contains 16 residues. Here the CDR3 DNA reads TGTGCCAGCAGCCCACGTGGTGGACAGAATAATTCACCCCTCCACTTT. Amino acids: CASSPRGGQNNSPLHF.

The chain links TRBV27 to TRBJ1-2, with D hard to call. The CDR3 length is 13 residues. CDR1 and CDR2 (germline): MNHEY, SMNVEV (reference sequence). Trimming shortened V by 6 bases and J by 4 bases, and 12 bases separated the two germline ends. CDR3 bases: TGTGCCAGCAGCCCTGCGACCCTCTATGGCTACACCTTC. Translation: CASSPATLYGYTF.

This rearrangement joins TRBV28 to TRBJ1-2; D gene unclear. Germline values: CDR1 MDHEN, CDR2 SYDVKM. The V end was cut by 2 bases, the J end by 5 bases, with 6 bases between. This CDR3 has 12 residues. The CDR3: CASSLRGYGYTF. In DNA, the CDR3 is TGTGCCAGCAGTTTAAGAGGTTATGGCTACACCTTC.